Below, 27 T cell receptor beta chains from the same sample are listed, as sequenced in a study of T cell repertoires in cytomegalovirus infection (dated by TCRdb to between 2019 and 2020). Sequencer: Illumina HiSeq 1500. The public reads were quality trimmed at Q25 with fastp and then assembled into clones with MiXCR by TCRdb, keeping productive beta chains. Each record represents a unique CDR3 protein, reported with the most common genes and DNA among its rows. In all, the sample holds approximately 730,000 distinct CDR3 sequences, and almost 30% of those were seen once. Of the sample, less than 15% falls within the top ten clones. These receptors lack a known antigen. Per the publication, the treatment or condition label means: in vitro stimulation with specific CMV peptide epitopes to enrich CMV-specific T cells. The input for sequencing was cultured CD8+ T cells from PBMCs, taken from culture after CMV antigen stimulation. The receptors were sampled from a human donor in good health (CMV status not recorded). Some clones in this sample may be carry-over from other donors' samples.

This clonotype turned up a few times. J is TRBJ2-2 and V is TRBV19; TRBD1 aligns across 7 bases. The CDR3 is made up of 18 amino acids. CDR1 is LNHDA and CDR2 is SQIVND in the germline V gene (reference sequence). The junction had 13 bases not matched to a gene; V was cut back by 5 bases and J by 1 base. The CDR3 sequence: CASSHTRTGVGNTGELFF. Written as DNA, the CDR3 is TGTGCCAGTAGTCATACGCGAACAGGGGTGGGGAACACCGGGGAGCTGTTTTTT.

The DNA for the CDR3 is TGTGCCAGCAGTCCCACAGGGAGGATAGGTGGAAACACCATATATTTT. It encodes CASSPTGRIGGNTIYF. V gene TRBV28 combines with J gene TRBJ1-3; a possible D gene is TRBD1 (6 bases). The CDR3 has 16 residues. Trimming pared 5 bases from V and 3 bases from J, leaving 17 bases between. Germline loops: CDR1 MDHEN, CDR2 SYDVKM.

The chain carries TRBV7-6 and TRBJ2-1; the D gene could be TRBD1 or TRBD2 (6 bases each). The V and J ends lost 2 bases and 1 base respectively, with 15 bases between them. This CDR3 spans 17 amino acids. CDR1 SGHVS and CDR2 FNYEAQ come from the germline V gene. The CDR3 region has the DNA TGTGCCAGCAGCTTAATGCCGAGGGGGGCTTCCTACAATGAGCAGTTCTTC. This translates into CASSLMPRGASYNEQFF.

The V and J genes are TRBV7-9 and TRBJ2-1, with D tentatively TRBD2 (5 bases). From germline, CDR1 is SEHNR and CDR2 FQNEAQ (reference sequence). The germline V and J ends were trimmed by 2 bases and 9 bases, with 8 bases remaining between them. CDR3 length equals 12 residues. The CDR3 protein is CASSLFAGEQFF. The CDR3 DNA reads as TGTGCCAGCAGCTTATTCGCGGGTGAGCAGTTCTTC.

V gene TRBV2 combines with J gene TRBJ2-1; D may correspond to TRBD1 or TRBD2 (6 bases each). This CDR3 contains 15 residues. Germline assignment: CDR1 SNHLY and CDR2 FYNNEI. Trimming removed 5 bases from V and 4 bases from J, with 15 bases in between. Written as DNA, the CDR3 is TGTGCCAGCAGTCCTAGCGAGGGGGTATACAATGAGCAGTTCTTC. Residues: CASSPSEGVYNEQFF.

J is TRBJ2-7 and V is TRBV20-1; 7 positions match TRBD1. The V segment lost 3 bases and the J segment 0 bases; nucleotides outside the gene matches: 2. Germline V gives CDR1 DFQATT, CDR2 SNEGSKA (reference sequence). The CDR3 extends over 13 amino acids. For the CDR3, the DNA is TGCAGTGCTAGGGGGGACAGCTCCTACGAGCAGTACTTC. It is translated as CSARGDSSYEQYF.

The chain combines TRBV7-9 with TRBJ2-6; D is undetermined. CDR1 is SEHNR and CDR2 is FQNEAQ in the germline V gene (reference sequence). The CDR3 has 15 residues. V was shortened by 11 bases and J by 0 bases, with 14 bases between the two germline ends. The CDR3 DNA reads TGTGCCGGAACAGCCCCAGACTCTGGGGCCAACGTCCTGACTTTC. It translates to CAGTAPDSGANVLTF.

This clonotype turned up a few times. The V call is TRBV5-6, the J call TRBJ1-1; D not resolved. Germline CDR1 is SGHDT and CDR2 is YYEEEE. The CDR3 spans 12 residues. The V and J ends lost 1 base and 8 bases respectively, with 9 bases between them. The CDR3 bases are TGTGCCAGCAGCTTGTTCGAGACGGAAGCTTTCTTT. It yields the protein CASSLFETEAFF.

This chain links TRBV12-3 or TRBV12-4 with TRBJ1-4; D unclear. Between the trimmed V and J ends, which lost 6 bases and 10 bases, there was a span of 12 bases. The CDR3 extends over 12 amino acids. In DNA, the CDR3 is TGTGCCAGCAGCCTTACAAGCGTAAAACTGTTTTTT. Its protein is CASSLTSVKLFF.

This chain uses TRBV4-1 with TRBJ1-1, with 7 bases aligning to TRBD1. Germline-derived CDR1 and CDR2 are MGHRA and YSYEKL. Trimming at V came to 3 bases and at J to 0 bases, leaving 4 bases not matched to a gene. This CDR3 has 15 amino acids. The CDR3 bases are TGCGCCAGCAGCCAGGGGACAGCACTGAACACTGAAGCTTTCTTT. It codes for CASSQGTALNTEAFF.

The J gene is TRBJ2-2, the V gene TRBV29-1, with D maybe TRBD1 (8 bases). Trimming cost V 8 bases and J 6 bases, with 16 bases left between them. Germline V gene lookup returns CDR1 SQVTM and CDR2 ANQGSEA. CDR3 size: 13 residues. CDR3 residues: CSSRTGRAGELFF. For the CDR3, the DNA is TGCAGCTCCAGGACAGGGAGGGCCGGGGAGCTGTTTTTT.

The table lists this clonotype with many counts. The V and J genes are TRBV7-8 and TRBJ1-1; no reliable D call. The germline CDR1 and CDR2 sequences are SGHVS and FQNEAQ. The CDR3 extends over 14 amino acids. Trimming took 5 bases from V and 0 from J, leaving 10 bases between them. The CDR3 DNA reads TGTGCCAGCAGCCCCCGAGAGATGAACACTGAAGCTTTCTTT. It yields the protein CASSPREMNTEAFF.

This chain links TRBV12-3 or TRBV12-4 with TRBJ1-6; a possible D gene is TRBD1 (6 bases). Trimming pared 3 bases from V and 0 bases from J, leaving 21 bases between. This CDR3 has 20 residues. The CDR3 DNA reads TGTGCCAGCAGTTTCGCGTCCGGAGGGGGTTCTAGCTCCTATAATTCACCCCTCCACTTT. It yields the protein CASSFASGGGSSSYNSPLHF.

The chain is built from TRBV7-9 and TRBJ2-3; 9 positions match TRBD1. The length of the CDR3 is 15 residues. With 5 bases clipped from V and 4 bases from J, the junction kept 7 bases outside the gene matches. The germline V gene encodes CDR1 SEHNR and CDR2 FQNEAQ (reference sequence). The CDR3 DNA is TGTGCCAGCAGCCCCCGGGACAGGGTGCCAGATACGCAGTATTTT. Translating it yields CASSPRDRVPDTQYF.

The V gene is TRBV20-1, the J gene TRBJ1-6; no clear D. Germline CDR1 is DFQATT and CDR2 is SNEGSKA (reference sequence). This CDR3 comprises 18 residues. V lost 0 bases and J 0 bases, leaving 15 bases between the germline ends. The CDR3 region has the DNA TGCAGTGCTAGAGATCGGAGACCGAATTTCTCCTATAATTCACCCCTCCACTTT. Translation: CSARDRRPNFSYNSPLHF.

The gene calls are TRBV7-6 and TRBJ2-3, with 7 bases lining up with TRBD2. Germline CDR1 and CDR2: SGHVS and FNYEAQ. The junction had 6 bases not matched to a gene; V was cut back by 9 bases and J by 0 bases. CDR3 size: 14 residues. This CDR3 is CASYLAESTDTQYF. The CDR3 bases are TGTGCCAGTTATCTAGCGGAAAGCACAGATACGCAGTATTTT.

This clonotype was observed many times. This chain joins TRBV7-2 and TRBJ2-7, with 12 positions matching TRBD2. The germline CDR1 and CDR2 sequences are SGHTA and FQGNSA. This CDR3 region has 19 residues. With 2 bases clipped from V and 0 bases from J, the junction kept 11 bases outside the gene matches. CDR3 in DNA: TGTGCCAGCAGCTTACACACTAGCGGGGGGCTGCCTAGCTCCTACGAGCAGTACTTC. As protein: CASSLHTSGGLPSSYEQYF.

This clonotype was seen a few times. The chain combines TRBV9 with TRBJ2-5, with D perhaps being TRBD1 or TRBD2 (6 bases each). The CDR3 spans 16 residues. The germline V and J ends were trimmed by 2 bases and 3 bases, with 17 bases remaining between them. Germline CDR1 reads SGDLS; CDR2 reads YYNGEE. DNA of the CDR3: TGTGCCAGCAGCGTTAACAGGGAGGACGGGAAAGAGACCCAGTACTTC. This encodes CASSVNREDGKETQYF. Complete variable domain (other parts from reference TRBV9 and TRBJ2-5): DSGVTQTPKHLITATGQRVTLRCSPRSGDLSVYWYQQSLDQGLQFLIQYYNGEERAKGNILERFSAQQFPDLHSELNLSSLELGDSALYFCASSVNREDGKETQYFGPGTRLLVL.

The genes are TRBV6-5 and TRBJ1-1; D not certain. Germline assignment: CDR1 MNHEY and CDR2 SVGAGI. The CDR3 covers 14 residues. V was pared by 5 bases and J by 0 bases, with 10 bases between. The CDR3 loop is CASSTVGMNTEAFF. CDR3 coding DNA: TGTGCCAGCAGTACGGTCGGGATGAACACTGAAGCTTTCTTT.

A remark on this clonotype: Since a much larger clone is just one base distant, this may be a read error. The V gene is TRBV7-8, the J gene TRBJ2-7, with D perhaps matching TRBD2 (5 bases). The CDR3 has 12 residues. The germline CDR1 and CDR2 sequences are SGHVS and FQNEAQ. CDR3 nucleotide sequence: TGTGCCAGCAGCTTTACTAGTTACGAGAAGTACTTC. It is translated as CASSFTSYEKYF.

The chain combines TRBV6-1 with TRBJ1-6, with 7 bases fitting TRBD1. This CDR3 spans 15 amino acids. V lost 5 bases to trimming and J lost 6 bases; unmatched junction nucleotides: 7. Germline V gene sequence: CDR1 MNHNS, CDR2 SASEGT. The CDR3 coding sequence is TGTGCCAGCAGTCCCAGCCGGGACAGTAATTCACCCCTCCACTTT. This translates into CASSPSRDSNSPLHF.

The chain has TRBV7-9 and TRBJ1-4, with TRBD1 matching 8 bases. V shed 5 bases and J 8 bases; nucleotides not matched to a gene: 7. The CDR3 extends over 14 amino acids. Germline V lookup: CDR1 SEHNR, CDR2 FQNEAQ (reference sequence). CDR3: CASSRTGSQEKLFF. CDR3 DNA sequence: TGTGCCAGCAGCCGGACAGGGAGTCAGGAAAAACTGTTTTTT.

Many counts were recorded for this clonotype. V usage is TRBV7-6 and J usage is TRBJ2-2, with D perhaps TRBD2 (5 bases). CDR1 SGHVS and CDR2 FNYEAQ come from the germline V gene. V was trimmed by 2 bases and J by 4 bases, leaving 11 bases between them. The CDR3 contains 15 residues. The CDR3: CASSLSGSGTGELFF. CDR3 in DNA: TGTGCCAGCAGCTTATCGGGAAGCGGCACCGGGGAGCTGTTTTTT.

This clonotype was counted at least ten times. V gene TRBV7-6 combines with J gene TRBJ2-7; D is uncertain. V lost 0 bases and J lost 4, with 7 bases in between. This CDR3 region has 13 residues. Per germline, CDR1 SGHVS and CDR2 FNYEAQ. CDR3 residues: CASSLALDYEQYV. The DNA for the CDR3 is TGTGCCAGCAGCTTAGCGCTGGATTACGAGCAGTACGTC.

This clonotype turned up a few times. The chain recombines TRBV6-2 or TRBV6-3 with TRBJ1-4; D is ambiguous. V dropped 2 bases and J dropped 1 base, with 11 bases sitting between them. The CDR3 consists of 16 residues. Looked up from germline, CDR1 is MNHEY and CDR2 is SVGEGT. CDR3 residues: CASSYDVYGTNEKLFF. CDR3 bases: TGTGCCAGCAGTTACGATGTCTACGGAACTAATGAAAAACTGTTTTTT.

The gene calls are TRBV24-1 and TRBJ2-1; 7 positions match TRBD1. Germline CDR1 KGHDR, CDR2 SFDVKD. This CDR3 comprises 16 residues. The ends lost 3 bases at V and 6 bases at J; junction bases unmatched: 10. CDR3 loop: CATSDPTGAQSNEQFF. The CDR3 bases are TGTGCCACCAGTGATCCTACAGGGGCCCAGAGCAATGAGCAGTTCTTC.

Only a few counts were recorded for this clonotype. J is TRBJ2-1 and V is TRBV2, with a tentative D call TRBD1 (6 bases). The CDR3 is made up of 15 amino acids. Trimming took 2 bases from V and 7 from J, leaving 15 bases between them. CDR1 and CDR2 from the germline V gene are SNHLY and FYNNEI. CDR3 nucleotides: TGTGCCAGCAGTGAACAGGAAATGACAGGAAATGAGCAGTTCTTC. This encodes CASSEQEMTGNEQFF.